A selection of T cell receptor beta chains follows, all from one sample in a study of long-term antiretroviral therapy in people with HIV. TCRdb keeps only in-frame clones here, not all; method: immunoSEQ multiplex PCR. Altogether 9,500 to 11,000 clones are present, about 81% being singletons, with the ten largest covering around a sixth. Sequencing used unsorted PBMCs, obtained 1.8 years after starting antiretroviral therapy. These TCRs come from a man in his forties with HIV. CDR3s leave out the opening cysteine and the closing phenylalanine or tryptophan.

>TRBV28|TRBJ2-1
ASSLGLAGSYNEQF
>TRBV5-6|TRBJ1-4
ASSFLPGRGNEKLF
>TRBV7-2|TRBJ1-3
ASSSAGDARNTIY
>TRBV21-1|TRBJ1-5
ASSNFSTHSYRESNQPQH
>TRBV6-1|TRBJ1-5
ASSRDSLQPQH
>TRBV2|TRBJ2-3
ASRARTSDFSYTQY
>TRBV4-3|TRBJ2-7
ASSQSEAGGEPDEQY
>TRBV15|TRBJ1-5
ATSRDSQPQH
>TRBV2|TRBJ2-3
ANIVGLREQNTQY
>TRBV28|TRBJ1-3
ASSLTDGTTGNTIY
>TRBV28|TRBJ2-7
ASSLKGLSSYEQY
>TRBV7-9|TRBJ1-1
AIDRANTEAF
>TRBV5-6|TRBJ2-2
ASSLQYHRGTGELF
>TRBV28|TRBJ2-7
ASSLAGSRYEQY
>TRBV6-6|TRBJ2-3
ASSDIAGVDGTQY
>TRBV29-1|TRBJ2-5
SVHFLGGQH
>TRBV25-1|TRBJ2-2
ASSDVMNTGELF
>TRBV2|TRBJ1-5
ASSGTGVGNQPQH
>TRBV10-3|TRBJ2-1
AITSRSYNEQF
>TRBV7-9|TRBJ2-5
ASSSDLQETQY
>TRBV5-4|TRBJ2-5
ASSLDVGTQY
>TRBV7-9|TRBJ2-7
ASSPKDRNSYEQY
>TRBV5-6|TRBJ1-5
ASSLGGYSNQPQH
>TRBV13|TRBJ2-5
ASSLGRAGETQY
>TRBV5-1|TRBJ1-4
ASSPGGAAQEKLF
>TRBV5-4|TRBJ2-7
ASSLERPYEQY
>TRBV28|TRBJ2-7
ASNEATYEQY
>TRBV7-9|TRBJ2-2
ASSLVTNTGELF
>TRBV7-8|TRBJ1-5
ASSSGTPYSNQPQH
>TRBV15|TRBJ1-5
ATSTDLYNQPQH
>TRBV6-6|TRBJ1-2
ASSSPTGEYGYT
>TRBV7-2|TRBJ2-2
ASSLVVGTGELF
>TRBV29-1|TRBJ1-1
SVTSDRGEAF
>TRBV4-2|TRBJ2-7
ASSQEFRKDEQY
>TRBV28|TRBJ2-1
ASSPRLAGGDEQF
>TRBV5-1|TRBJ1-2
ASRVMTGASYGYT
>TRBV29-1|TRBJ2-2
SVEDGAKNTGELF
>TRBV4-3|TRBJ2-5
ASSQDQLAGLMSETQY
>TRBV2|TRBJ2-2
ASSSPTGRYTGELF
>TRBV7-9|TRBJ2-7
ASSFFSGSEQY
>TRBV9|TRBJ1-2
ASSLGARGGYT
>TRBV19|TRBJ1-2
AIHPGRGYGYT
>TRBV27|TRBJ2-2
ASSPSSGRGTGELF
>TRBV18|TRBJ2-5
ASSPGQGMETQY
>TRBV5-1|TRBJ1-5
ASSPGTGGSGNQPQH
>TRBV11-3|TRBJ2-1
ASSPRGVGNNEQF
>TRBV27|TRBJ2-2
ASSSQPTGELF
>TRBV30|TRBJ1-1
AGLLALEAF
>TRBV5-1|TRBJ2-5
ASSLMGRTLQETQY
>TRBV10-3|TRBJ2-7
AIMRGLNYEQY
>TRBV11-2|TRBJ2-7
ASSWGNEQY
>TRBV6-5|TRBJ1-2
ASSPTGHYGYT
>TRBV2|TRBJ2-2
ASTEGQANTGELF
>TRBV4-1|TRBJ1-4
ASSQGTGVNEKLF